These 25 T cell receptor beta chains originate from one sample sequenced in a study of cytomegalovirus exposure and HLA in healthy donors. Using immunoSEQ multiplex PCR, the repertoire was profiled, and TCRdb retains in-frame clones only, with some absent. The data show about 240,000 clones, approximately 83% seen once. Sequencing was done on a sample of PBMCs. The source of these receptors is a woman in her thirties in good health and CMV-seropositive.

This chain uses TRBV27 with TRBJ2-6; perhaps TRBD1 as D (6 bases). The V and J ends lost 5 bases and 3 bases respectively, with 14 bases between them. This CDR3 spans 16 amino acids. Germline V CDR1 and CDR2: MNHEY, SMNVEV (reference sequence). For the CDR3, the DNA is TGTGCCAGCAGTGTGGTAGGGGGTGATGGGGCCAACGTCCTGACTTTC. Translated: CASSVVGGDGANVLTF.

The chain joins TRBV27 to TRBJ2-3; TRBD2 aligns across 7 bases. CDR1 is MNHEY, CDR2 SMNVEV, per germline (reference sequence). Trimming took 2 bases from V and 5 from J; bases not matched to a gene: 7. This CDR3 has 15 residues. The CDR3 DNA sequence: TGTGCCAGCAGTTTAGCGGGTGGGGGGGGAGATACGCAGTATTTT. The encoded protein is CASSLAGGGGDTQYF.

This clone was counted a single time. V is TRBV5-1 and J is TRBJ1-1; D uncertain. The CDR3 is 14 residues long. Per the germline V gene, CDR1 is SGHRS and CDR2 is YFSETQ. The V gene lost 0 bases and the J gene lost 5 bases, with 11 bases spanning the gap. The CDR3 loop reads CASSLGVGATEAFF. CDR3 DNA sequence: TGCGCCAGCAGCTTGGGAGTTGGAGCGACTGAAGCTTTCTTT.

This clone was detected only a few times. The sample has other DNA sequences that encode this CDR3 too. V and J are TRBV27 and TRBJ1-2, with TRBD1 identical over 8 bases. Per germline, CDR1 MNHEY and CDR2 SMNVEV (reference sequence). The V gene end was trimmed by 2 bases and the J gene end by 4 bases; junction bases not matched to a gene: 0. The CDR3 sequence is 13 residues long. The CDR3 DNA reads as TGTGCCAGCAGTTTAGGACAGGGCTATGGCTACACCTTC. Its protein product is CASSLGQGYGYTF.

V gene TRBV28 combines with J gene TRBJ1-2; 8 bases map to TRBD1. Germline values: CDR1 MDHEN, CDR2 SYDVKM. This CDR3 spans 14 amino acids. Unmatched junction bases numbered 11, after V lost 8 bases and J lost 6 bases. CDR3 sequence reads: CASGHRGSLNGYTF. As DNA, the CDR3 is TGTGCCAGCGGACACAGGGGGAGCCTAAATGGCTACACCTTC.

Only one count was recorded for this clone. The J gene is TRBJ2-3, the V gene TRBV5-1; a possible D gene is TRBD2 (6 bases). V was pared by 1 base and J by 5 bases, with 14 bases between. CDR1 is SGHRS and CDR2 is YFSETQ in the germline V gene. This CDR3 region has 15 residues. This chain's CDR3 is CASSLSIGREDTQYF. The CDR3 DNA reads as TGCGCCAGCAGCTTGTCTATCGGGAGAGAAGATACGCAGTATTTT.

The chain uses TRBV27 and TRBJ2-3; tentatively, D is TRBD2 (5 bases). Germline-derived CDR1 and CDR2 are MNHEY and SMNVEV (reference sequence). V gave up 5 bases and J gave up 7 bases, with 13 bases separating them. The length of the CDR3 is 13 residues. The CDR3 DNA reads TGTGCCAGCAGTACTGGACTGACTTATACGCAGTATTTT. It specifies CASSTGLTYTQYF.

This clone was counted once. The chain recombines TRBV27 with TRBJ2-5, with TRBD2 matching over 11 bases. CDR1 and CDR2 from the germline V gene are MNHEY and SMNVEV (reference sequence). Trimming cost V 6 bases and J 2 bases; bases outside gene matches: 5. The CDR3 runs 15 residues. The CDR3: CASRRLAGSQETQYF. For the CDR3, the DNA is TGTGCCAGCAGAAGACTAGCGGGGAGTCAAGAGACCCAGTACTTC.

This clone showed up just once. The chain has TRBV28 and TRBJ1-2, with TRBD1 matching over 7 bases. The CDR3 contains 14 residues. CDR1 and CDR2 from the germline V gene are MDHEN and SYDVKM. V was clipped by 5 bases and J by 1 base; unmatched bases: 4. CDR3 coding DNA: TGTGCCAGCAGTACCGGGACAGTTAACTATGGCTACACCTTC. It is translated as CASSTGTVNYGYTF.

The chain employs TRBV19 and TRBJ1-5, with 7 bases lining up with TRBD1. With V trimmed by 8 bases and J by 7 bases, 14 bases remained unmatched. The CDR3 extends over 15 amino acids. The germline V gene encodes CDR1 LNHDA and CDR2 SQIVND (reference sequence). CDR3 residues: CASRRTTGAGQPQHF. The CDR3 coding sequence is TGTGCCAGTCGACGGACCACAGGGGCAGGGCAGCCCCAGCATTTT.

In this sample, this clone turned up once. The V call is TRBV9, the J call TRBJ2-7; a weak D match, TRBD1 (6 bases). The V end lost 2 bases, the J end lost 2 bases, and 11 bases lay between the germline ends. Germline V gene sequence: CDR1 SGDLS, CDR2 YYNGEE. There are 14 residues in the CDR3. CDR3 sequence reads: CASSVAGAPYEQYF. In DNA, the CDR3 is TGTGCCAGCAGCGTCGCAGGGGCCCCCTACGAGCAGTACTTC.

The rearrangement joins TRBV5-1 to TRBJ1-3, with a tentative D call TRBD1 (5 bases). Deletions cut 0 bases from V and 9 bases from J, with 13 bases between. This CDR3 spans 14 amino acids. Germline V gives CDR1 SGHRS, CDR2 YFSETQ. This CDR3 is CASSLGYEQGTIYF. CDR3 sequence (DNA): TGCGCCAGCAGCTTGGGGTACGAGCAGGGCACCATATATTTT.

This clone was counted a few times. The chain's CDR3 is CAWSLMRSYEQYF. CDR3 nucleotide sequence: TGTGCCTGGAGTTTAATGCGGTCCTACGAGCAGTACTTC. V is TRBV30 and J is TRBJ2-7; D ambiguous. CDR1 is GTSNPN and CDR2 is SVGIG in the germline V gene (reference sequence). V shed 2 bases and J shed 1 base, with 9 bases lying between them. This CDR3 comprises 13 residues. Full variable domain (outside the CDR3, taken from reference TRBV30 and TRBJ2-7): SQTIHQWPATLVQPVGSPLSLECTVEGTSNPNLYWYRQAAGRGLQLLFYSVGIGQISSEVPQNLSASRPQDRQFILSSKKLLLSDSGFYLCAWSLMRSYEQYFGPGTRLTVT.

This chain links TRBV5-1 with TRBJ1-1; 8 positions match TRBD1. CDR3 length: 17 amino acids. Trimming at V came to 1 base and at J to 0 bases, leaving 8 bases not matched to a gene. CDR1 and CDR2 (germline): SGHRS, YFSETQ. CDR3 DNA: TGCGCCAGCAGCTTGTTGGCAGGGGGCGCTTTGAACACTGAAGCTTTCTTT. It codes for CASSLLAGGALNTEAFF. Full variable domain (outside the CDR3, taken from reference TRBV5-1 and TRBJ1-1): KAGVTQTPRYLIKTRGQQVTLSCSPISGHRSVSWYQQTPGQGLQFLFEYFSETQRNKGNFPGRFSGRQFSNSRSEMNVSTLELGDSALYLCASSLLAGGALNTEAFFGQGTRLTVV.

This chain connects TRBV7-2 to TRBJ2-7; D is ambiguous. V lost 4 bases and J 0 bases, leaving 4 bases between the germline ends. Per the germline V gene, CDR1 is SGHTA and CDR2 is FQGNSA. There are 12 residues in the CDR3. CDR3 DNA sequence: TGTGCCAGCAGCTCGAGCTCCTACGAGCAGTACTTC. It yields the protein CASSSSSYEQYF. Using reference TRBV7-2 and TRBJ2-7 for the parts outside the CDR3, the full variable domain is GAGVSQSPSNKVTEKGKDVELRCDPISGHTALYWYRQSLGQGLEFLIYFQGNSAPDKSGLPSDRFSAERTGGSVSTLTIQRTQQEDSAVYLCASSSSSYEQYFGPGTRLTVT.

The chain uses TRBV11-2 and TRBJ2-1; 7 positions match TRBD1. The germline gives CDR1 SGHAT, CDR2 FQNNGV. This CDR3 spans 15 amino acids. J gave up 3 bases and V 5 bases, and 7 bases lay outside the gene matches. The DNA for the CDR3 is TGTGCCAGCAGCCGGGACAGCAACTACTACAATGAGCAGTTCTTC. This translates into CASSRDSNYYNEQFF.

The V gene is TRBV30, the J gene TRBJ2-5; the D gene is possibly TRBD2 (6 bases). The germline CDR1 and CDR2 sequences are GTSNPN and SVGIG (reference sequence). V dropped 3 bases and J dropped 6 bases, with 23 bases sitting between them. The CDR3 sequence is 16 residues long. The CDR3 DNA follows: TGTGCCTGGAGCCCGGAAGCCGGGACTCTTAAAAAGACCCAGTACTTC. Encoded protein: CAWSPEAGTLKKTQYF. The full variable domain, completed using reference TRBV30 and TRBJ2-5, is SQTIHQWPATLVQPVGSPLSLECTVEGTSNPNLYWYRQAAGRGLQLLFYSVGIGQISSEVPQNLSASRPQDRQFILSSKKLLLSDSGFYLCAWSPEAGTLKKTQYFGPGTRLLVL.

This clone was picked up one time. The rearrangement links TRBV2 to TRBJ1-1; TRBD1 is a possible D gene (5 bases). CDR1 and CDR2 (germline): SNHLY, FYNNEI. Trimming took off 7 bases at V and 4 bases at J, with 19 bases between the two ends. The CDR3 extends over 15 amino acids. The CDR3 sequence: CASIEHVRVSTEAFF. The DNA of the CDR3 is TGTGCCAGCATCGAACATGTCAGGGTGAGCACTGAAGCTTTCTTT.

The genes are TRBV4-1 and TRBJ1-5; the D gene is possibly TRBD1 (5 bases). The V and J ends lost 1 base and 3 bases respectively, with 10 bases between them. Germline-derived CDR1 and CDR2 are MGHRA and YSYEKL. The CDR3 length is 15 residues. The CDR3 here is CASSQVKGDNQPQHF. CDR3 sequence (DNA): TGCGCCAGCAGCCAAGTGAAAGGGGACAATCAGCCCCAGCATTTT.

The chain combines TRBV4-1 with TRBJ2-2; 12 bases agree with TRBD2. Germline assignment: CDR1 MGHRA and CDR2 YSYEKL. The V and J ends lost 1 base and 4 bases, in that order; junction bases with no gene match: 10. This CDR3 region has 19 residues. CDR3 protein: CASSQGTAGLAGATGELFF. CDR3 nucleotide sequence: TGCGCCAGCAGCCAAGGTACCGCGGGACTAGCGGGTGCCACCGGGGAGCTGTTTTTT.

The gene calls are TRBV7-8 and TRBJ1-5; TRBD1 aligns across 8 bases. Losses at the gene ends were 1 base for V and 3 bases for J; bases not matched to a gene: 5. The CDR3 is 16 amino acids. Germline CDR1 reads SGHVS; CDR2 reads FQNEAQ. The CDR3: CASSLVDRGSNQPQHF. The CDR3 DNA sequence: TGTGCCAGCAGCTTAGTAGACAGGGGATCCAATCAGCCCCAGCATTTT.

The chain is built from TRBV6-5 and TRBJ2-7; possibly TRBD2 for D (5 bases). Germline CDR1 and CDR2: MNHEY and SVGAGI. V was trimmed by 2 bases and J by 6 bases, leaving 11 bases between them. This CDR3 has 13 amino acids. The CDR3 sequence: CASSYGLGVEQYF. Here the CDR3 DNA reads TGTGCCAGCAGTTACGGGTTGGGAGTCGAGCAGTACTTC.

This clone was seen once. The rearrangement joins TRBV9 to TRBJ2-1, with TRBD2 matching over 7 bases. The length of the CDR3 is 15 residues. Germline V CDR1 and CDR2: SGDLS, YYNGEE. J lost 7 bases, V lost 4 bases, and 11 bases had no gene match. This CDR3 is CASSTSRGAGNEQFF. The DNA for the CDR3 is TGTGCCAGCAGCACCTCTCGGGGAGCGGGAAATGAGCAGTTCTTC.

The V and J genes are TRBV11-1 and TRBJ1-1; the D is unclear. Trimming left V 1 base short and J 3 bases short, with 12 bases between. The CDR3 has 15 amino acids. Germline-derived CDR1 and CDR2 are SGHAT and FQDESV (reference sequence). The CDR3 DNA is TGTGCCAGCAGCTTAGACAGCCATACTCACACTGAAGCTTTCTTT. The encoded protein is CASSLDSHTHTEAFF.

The V call is TRBV5-1, the J call TRBJ2-1, with 12 bases identical to TRBD2. Germline V CDR1 and CDR2: SGHRS, YFSETQ. The trim removed 7 bases at V and 8 bases at J, leaving 25 bases unmatched. The CDR3 totals 20 residues. CDR3 loop: CASRRLASGRALGTQHEQFF. CDR3 DNA sequence: TGCGCCAGCCGAAGACTGGCTAGCGGGAGGGCCTTAGGAACGCAGCATGAGCAGTTCTTC.